This TCR beta chain was captured in a study of Graves' ophthalmopathy and Graves' hyperthyroidism. Amplification targeted the TCR beta CDR3 regions, with RNA transcripts as the source material. RT-PCR in the first round used HTBI primers; a second-round multiplex PCR followed. TCRdb fed the multiplex PCR reads into MiXCR, producing one record per CDR3 protein. This repertoire shows 600,000 to 950,000 distinct CDR3 sequences, approximately 40% found once; its top ten account for approximately 43%. V lost 8 bases and J lost 9, with 26 bases in between. Germline lookup yields CDR1 SQVTM and CDR2 ANQGSEA. This CDR3 comprises 14 residues.

The sequenced material came from peripheral blood. The clonotype originates from an adult man with Graves' ophthalmopathy. This sequence joins TRBV29-1 and TRBJ2-7; a possible D gene is TRBD1 (8 bases). The CDR3 region has the DNA TGCAGCCTGGGGGGAGGGCCGACAGGGGATACGCAGTACTTC. Translating it yields CSLGGGPTGDTQYF.